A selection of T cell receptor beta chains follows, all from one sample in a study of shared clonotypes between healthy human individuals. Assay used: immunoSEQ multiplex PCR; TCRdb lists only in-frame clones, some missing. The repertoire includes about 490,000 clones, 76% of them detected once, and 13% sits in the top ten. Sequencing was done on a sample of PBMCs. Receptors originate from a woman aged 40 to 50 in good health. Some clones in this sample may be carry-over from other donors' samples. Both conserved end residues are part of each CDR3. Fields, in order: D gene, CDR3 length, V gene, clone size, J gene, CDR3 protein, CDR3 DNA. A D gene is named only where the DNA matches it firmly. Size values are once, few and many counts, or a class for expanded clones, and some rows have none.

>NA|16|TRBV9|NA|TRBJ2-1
CASSVVGGESYNEQFF
TGTGCCAGCAGCGTAGTGGGGGGAGAGTCCTACAATGAGCAGTTCTTC
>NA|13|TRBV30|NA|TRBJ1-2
CAWSLTENYGYTF
TGTGCCTGGAGTCTGACAGAAAACTATGGCTACACCTTC
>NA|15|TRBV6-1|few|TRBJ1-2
CASSDQVANIYGYTF
TGTGCCAGCAGTGATCAGGTTGCCAACATCTATGGCTACACCTTC
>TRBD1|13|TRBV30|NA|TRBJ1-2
CAWRGDRARGYTF
TGTGCCTGGAGAGGGGACAGGGCCCGAGGCTACACCTTC
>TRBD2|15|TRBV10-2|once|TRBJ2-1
CASSGLAAPKDEQFF
TGCGCCAGCAGTGGGCTAGCGGCCCCGAAAGATGAGCAGTTCTTC
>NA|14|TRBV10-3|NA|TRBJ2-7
CAISPDGGRYEQYF
TGTGCCATCAGCCCGGACGGCGGCCGGTACGAGCAGTACTTC
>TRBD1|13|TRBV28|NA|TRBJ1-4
CASSPPDRAKLFF
TGTGCCAGCAGTCCTCCTGACAGGGCCAAACTGTTTTTT
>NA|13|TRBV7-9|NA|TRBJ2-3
CASRSRSAGTQYF
TGTGCCAGCCGGTCTAGAAGCGCTGGTACGCAGTATTTT
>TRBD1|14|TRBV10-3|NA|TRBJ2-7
CAIKGTGPIYEQYF
TGTGCCATCAAGGGGACAGGGCCCATCTACGAGCAGTACTTC
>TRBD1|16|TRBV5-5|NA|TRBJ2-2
CASSLAAGTGTGELFF
TGTGCCAGCAGCTTGGCCGCCGGGACAGGGACCGGGGAGCTGTTTTTT
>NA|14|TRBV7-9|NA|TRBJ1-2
CASSTGGDGVGYTF
TGTGCCAGCAGCACCGGGGGGGATGGTGTTGGCTACACCTTC
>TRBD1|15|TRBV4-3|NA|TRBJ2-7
CASSQELTGAREQYF
TGCGCCAGCAGCCAAGAGCTGACAGGGGCGCGGGAGCAGTACTTC
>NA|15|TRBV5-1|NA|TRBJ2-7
CASSPDPSDSYEQYF
TGCGCCAGCAGCCCGGACCCCAGCGACTCCTACGAGCAGTACTTC
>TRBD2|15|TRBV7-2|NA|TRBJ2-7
CASTTMGGPTYEQYF
TGTGCCAGCACTACGATGGGAGGGCCCACCTACGAGCAGTACTTC
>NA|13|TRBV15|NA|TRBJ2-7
CATSSYPTRLPHF
TGTGCCACCAGCTCTTACCCCACACGGCTCCCACACTTC
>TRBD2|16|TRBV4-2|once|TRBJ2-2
CASSQDIAGETGELFF
TGTGCCAGCAGCCAGGATATAGCGGGAGAAACCGGGGAGCTGTTTTTT
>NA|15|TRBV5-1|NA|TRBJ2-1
CASSGGTVSTNEQFF
TGCGCCAGCAGCGGAGGGACTGTATCAACGAATGAGCAGTTCTTC
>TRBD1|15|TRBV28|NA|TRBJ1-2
CASSGDRGIVNGYTF
TGTGCCAGCAGTGGGGACAGGGGAATAGTTAATGGCTACACCTTC
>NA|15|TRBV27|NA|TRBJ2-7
CASSLSGGRPYEQYF
TGTGCCAGCAGTTTATCGGGGGGCAGACCCTACGAGCAGTACTTC
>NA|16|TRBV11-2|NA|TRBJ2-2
CASTPRAGINTGELFF
TGTGCCAGCACCCCCCGGGCGGGCATAAACACCGGGGAGCTGTTTTTT
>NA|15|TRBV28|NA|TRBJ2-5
CASSLTTGSRETQYF
TGTGCCAGCAGCTTGACTACAGGTTCAAGAGAGACCCAGTACTTC
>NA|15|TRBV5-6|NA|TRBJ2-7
CASSQTSPNWYEQYF
TGTGCCAGCAGCCAAACTAGCCCGAATTGGTACGAGCAGTACTTC
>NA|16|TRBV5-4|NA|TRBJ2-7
CASSLPGGPGPLEQYF
TGTGCCAGCAGCCTGCCAGGCGGACCCGGTCCGCTCGAGCAGTACTTC
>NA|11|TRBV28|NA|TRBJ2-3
CASTEADTQYF
TGTGCCAGCACGGAGGCAGATACGCAGTATTTT
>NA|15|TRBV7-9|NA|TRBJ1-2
CASSSPTTGFYGYTF
TGTGCCAGCAGCTCCCCCACGACAGGTTTCTATGGCTACACCTTC
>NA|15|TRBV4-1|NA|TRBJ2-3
CASSQTQGSTDTQYF
TGCGCCAGCAGCCAAACGCAGGGAAGCACAGATACGCAGTATTTT
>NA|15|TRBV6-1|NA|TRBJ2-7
CASTQRLISSYEQYF
TGTGCCAGCACTCAAAGACTGATCAGCTCCTACGAGCAGTACTTC
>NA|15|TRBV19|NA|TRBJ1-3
CASSEGPYSGNTIYF
TGTGCCAGTAGCGAGGGACCCTACTCTGGAAACACCATATACTTT
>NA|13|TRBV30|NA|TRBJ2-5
CAWSVAGGETQYF
TGTGCCTGGAGTGTTGCTGGGGGGGAGACCCAGTACTTC
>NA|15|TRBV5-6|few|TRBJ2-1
CASSLGPTSYNEQFF
TGTGCCAGCAGCTTGGGACCCACATCCTACAATGAGCAGTTCTTC
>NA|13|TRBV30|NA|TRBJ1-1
CAWREDGNTEAFF
TGTGCCTGGAGAGAGGACGGCAACACTGAAGCTTTCTTT
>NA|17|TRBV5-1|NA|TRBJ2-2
CASSLMVSGMNTGELFF
TGCGCCAGCAGCTTGATGGTTAGCGGAATGAACACCGGGGAGCTGTTTTTT
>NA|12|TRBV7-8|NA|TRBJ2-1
CASSYESFEQFF
TGTGCCAGCAGCTACGAGAGCTTTGAGCAGTTCTTC
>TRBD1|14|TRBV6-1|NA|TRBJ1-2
CASSATGQGKLGTF
TGTGCCAGCAGTGCTACCGGACAGGGGAAGTTGGGGACCTTC
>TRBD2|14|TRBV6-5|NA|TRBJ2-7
CASSPSGSTYEQYF
TGTGCCAGCAGCCCTAGCGGGAGTACCTACGAGCAGTACTTC
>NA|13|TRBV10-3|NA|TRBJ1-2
CAISEGQSYGYTF
TGTGCCATCAGCGAGGGGCAGAGCTATGGCTACACCTTC
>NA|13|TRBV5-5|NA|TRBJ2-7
CASSPTGTYEQYF
TGTGCCAGCAGTCCGACTGGTACCTACGAGCAGTACTTC
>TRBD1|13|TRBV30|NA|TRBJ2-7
CACSRTGSYEQYF
TGTGCCTGTTCCCGGACAGGCAGCTACGAGCAGTACTTC
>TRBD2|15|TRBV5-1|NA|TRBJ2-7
CASSPRTSSTHEQYF
TGCGCCAGCAGCCCCAGGACTAGCTCTACCCACGAGCAGTACTTC
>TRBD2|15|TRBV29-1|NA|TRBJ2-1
CSVEDGLAGGDEQFF
TGCAGCGTTGAAGATGGACTAGCGGGGGGGGATGAGCAGTTCTTC
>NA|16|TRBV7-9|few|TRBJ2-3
CASSPPATGFTDTQYF
TGTGCCAGCAGCCCCCCCGCGACAGGCTTCACAGATACGCAGTATTTT
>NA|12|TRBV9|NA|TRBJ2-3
CASSVMGDTQYF
TGTGCCAGCAGCGTGATGGGAGATACGCAGTATTTT